These 9 T cell receptor beta chains were sequenced from one sample in a study of blood T cells in healthy people across ages. It was with a sample-barcoded 5' primer and a J-beta primer mix that a second PCR of roughly 6 to 12 cycles was run. TCRdb used MiXCR to reprocess the 5' RACE reads, holding one entry per CDR3 protein. The data contain 850,000 to 1,300,000 distinct CDR3 sequences, 40% to 50% of them singletons. Sequences were obtained from blood. The receptors come from a woman between 55 and 75 years old in good health.

This clonotype was seen more than once but under ten times. The chain couples TRBV20-1 to TRBJ2-7; TRBD1 might be the D (5 bases). CDR1 and CDR2 from the germline V gene are DFQATT and SNEGSKA (reference sequence). This CDR3 spans 13 amino acids. The ends were cut back, 6 bases at V and 2 bases at J, with 14 bases in the middle. The CDR3 spells CSATRDRPYEQYF. The CDR3 coding sequence is TGCAGTGCCACCAGGGATAGACCCTACGAGCAGTACTTC.

This clonotype was seen only a few times. The chain has TRBV20-1 and TRBJ2-1; D is possibly TRBD1 or TRBD2 (6 bases each). This CDR3 spans 15 amino acids. Germline-derived CDR1 and CDR2 are DFQATT and SNEGSKA (reference sequence). V shed 2 bases and J shed 8 bases, with 19 bases lying between them. This chain's CDR3 is CSARLLEGGYDEQFF. DNA of the CDR3: TGCAGTGCTAGACTACTAGAGGGGGGTTACGATGAGCAGTTCTTC.

This sequence joins TRBV20-1 and TRBJ2-5; maybe TRBD1 (6 bases). Germline CDR1 is DFQATT and CDR2 is SNEGSKA (reference sequence). V shed 1 base and J shed 5 bases, with 14 bases lying between them. CDR3 size: 14 residues. The CDR3 bases are TGCAGTGCTAGAGGGCAGGGGAGCTTGGAGACCCAGTACTTC. Translation: CSARGQGSLETQYF.

The genes are TRBV7-9 and TRBJ1-2; D is perhaps TRBD1 (5 bases). This CDR3 comprises 15 residues. The germline gives CDR1 SEHNR, CDR2 FQNEAQ (reference sequence). The V and J ends lost 4 bases and 4 bases respectively, with 16 bases between them. The CDR3 spells CASSSDGAALYGYTF. CDR3 coding DNA: TGTGCCAGCAGCTCCGACGGGGCGGCTCTCTATGGCTACACCTTC.

This clonotype appeared a few times. A read error may produce the germline difference seen at one junction end. The V and J genes are TRBV6-4 and TRBJ2-3; 14 nucleotides match TRBD2. The germline V gene has CDR1 MRHNA and CDR2 SNTAGT. The CDR3 is 18 amino acids. The CDR3 sequence is CASSDRGTSGSVPDMQYF. The CDR3 DNA reads as TGTGCCAGCAGTGATAGGGGGACTAGCGGGAGTGTCCCAGATATGCAGTATTTT.

V is TRBV6-5 and J is TRBJ2-1; a weak D match, TRBD2 (5 bases). The germline CDR1 and CDR2 sequences are MNHEY and SVGAGI. The V and J ends lost 4 bases and 0 bases respectively, with 22 bases between them. The CDR3 extends over 19 amino acids. The CDR3 loop is CASSFRASPSWSSYNEQFF. As DNA, the CDR3 is TGTGCCAGCAGTTTTCGTGCTAGCCCGTCCTGGAGCTCCTACAATGAGCAGTTCTTC.

The chain uses TRBV11-2 and TRBJ2-3; 7 bases match TRBD2. Trimming at V came to 2 bases and at J to 3 bases, leaving 8 bases not matched to a gene. Germline CDR1 reads SGHAT; CDR2 reads FQNNGV. This CDR3 is built from 16 residues. CDR3 DNA sequence: TGTGCCAGCAGCTTATCGGGACTCGGGAGGACAGATACGCAGTATTTT. Translating gives CASSLSGLGRTDTQYF.

Here the CDR3 DNA reads TGTGCCAGCAGCAACTTACAGGGTGTCTATGGCTACACCTTC. Residues: CASSNLQGVYGYTF. The chain recombines TRBV7-8 with TRBJ1-2, with a possible D match to TRBD1 (6 bases). Trimming removed 5 bases at V and 4 bases at J, with 14 bases between. Germline CDR1 SGHVS, CDR2 FQNEAQ. This CDR3 spans 14 amino acids.

The chain combines TRBV20-1 with TRBJ2-1, with a possible D match to TRBD2 (5 bases). Judging by the DNA end, TRBJ2-7 fits better; the J call may be wrong. Per germline, CDR1 DFQATT and CDR2 SNEGSKA (reference sequence). The CDR3 consists of 16 residues. The CDR3 loop is CSATITRAGPNNEQYF. The CDR3 DNA is TGCAGTGCTACCATTACTAGGGCGGGCCCTAACAATGAGCAGTACTTC.